This TCR beta chain was sequenced during a study of blood T cells in healthy people across ages. The authors ran a second PCR of roughly 6 to 12 cycles using a sample-barcoded 5' primer and a J-beta primer mix. From the 5' RACE reads, TCRdb called clonotypes with MiXCR, one entry per CDR3 protein. The sample has 750,000 or so distinct CDR3 sequences; approximately 25% are singletons. About this clonotype: The antigen is undetermined.

Study conclusions and caveats: Strongly correlated with naive T cell percentage was TCR beta diversity.

This CDR3 spans 15 amino acids. In germline, CDR1 is DFQATT, CDR2 SNEGSKA (reference sequence). Unmatched junction bases numbered 3, after V lost 0 bases and J lost 1 base. This sample also appeared in a second study, on T cells of mothers and their children. That paper notes: A slight, non-significant increase in overlap was found for related mother-child pairs relative to unrelated pairs.

Sequenced input: blood. The sequence derives from a boy between 10 and 17 years old in good health. This sequence joins TRBV20-1 and TRBJ2-7; TRBD1 aligns across 10 bases. The CDR3 is CSARDRTGGSYEQYF. CDR3 in DNA: TGCAGTGCTAGAGATCGGACAGGGGGGTCCTACGAGCAGTACTTC.